This TCR beta chain is from a study of molecular identifiers for immune sequencing clone quantification. The germline V gene encodes CDR1 MDHEN and CDR2 SYDVKM. The CDR3 is 15 residues long. TCRdb analysed the PCR reads with MiXCR anew, one entry per CDR3 protein. The table lists around 480,000 distinct CDR3 sequences, roughly 24% of them singletons. Remarks on this clonotype: Antigen: not known. At one boundary the junction diverges from the germline segment, which might be a read error.

Whole-study results and caveats: In naive cells, clones above 20 RNA copies held under 1% of molecules, whereas in effector cells they held over 98%.

What was sequenced was naive CD8+ T cells from blood, with Jurkat cell RNA spiked in. Subset specified: FACS-sorted CD8+CD4-CCR7+CD45RA+ naive T cells. This chain joins TRBV28 and TRBJ2-7; D perhaps matches TRBD1 (7 bases). This TCR came from a human donor in good health. Some libraries in this study had Jurkat cell RNA spiked in. The CDR3 here is CVSSLAGGQRYEQYF. CDR3 in DNA: TGTGTCAGCAGTTTAGCCGGGGGACAGCGCTACGAGCAGTACTTC. Together with reference TRBV28 and TRBJ2-7, the CDR3 gives the full variable domain: DVKVTQSSRYLVKRTGEKVFLECVQDMDHENMFWYRQDPGLGLRLIYFSYDVKMKEKGDIPEGYSVSREKKERFSLILESASTNQTSMYLCVSSLAGGQRYEQYFGPGTRLTVT.